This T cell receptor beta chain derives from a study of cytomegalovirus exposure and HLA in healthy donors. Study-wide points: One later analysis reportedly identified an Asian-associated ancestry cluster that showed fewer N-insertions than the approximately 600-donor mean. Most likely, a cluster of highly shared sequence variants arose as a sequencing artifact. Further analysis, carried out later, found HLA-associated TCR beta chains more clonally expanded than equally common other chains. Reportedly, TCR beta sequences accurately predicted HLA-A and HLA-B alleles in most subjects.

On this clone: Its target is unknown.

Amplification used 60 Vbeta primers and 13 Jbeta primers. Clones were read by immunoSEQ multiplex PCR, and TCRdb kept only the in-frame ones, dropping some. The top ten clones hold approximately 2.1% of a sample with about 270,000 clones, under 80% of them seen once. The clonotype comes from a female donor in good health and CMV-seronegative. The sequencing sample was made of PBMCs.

Here the CDR3 DNA reads TGTGCCAGCGGACAGGGGTGGACAGATACGCAGTATTTT. Amino acids: CASGQGWTDTQYF. This chain connects TRBV6-5 to TRBJ2-3, with 9 bases that match TRBD1. CDR3 length: 13 amino acids. With V trimmed by 8 bases and J by 3 bases, 3 bases remained unmatched. Germline V gives CDR1 MNHEY, CDR2 SVGAGI.